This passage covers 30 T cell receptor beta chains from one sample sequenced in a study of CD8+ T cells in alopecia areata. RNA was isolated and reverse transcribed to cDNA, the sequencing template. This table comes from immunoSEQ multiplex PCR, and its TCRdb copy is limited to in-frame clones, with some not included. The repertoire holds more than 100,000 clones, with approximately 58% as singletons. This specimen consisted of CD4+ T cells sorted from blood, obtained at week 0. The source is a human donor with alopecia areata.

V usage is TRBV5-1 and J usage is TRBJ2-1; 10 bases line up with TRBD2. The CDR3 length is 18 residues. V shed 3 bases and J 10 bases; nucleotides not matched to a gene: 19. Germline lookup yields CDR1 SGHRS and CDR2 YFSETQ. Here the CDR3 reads CASSYDARSGGADREQFF. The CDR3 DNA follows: TGCGCCAGCAGCTATGACGCCCGCAGCGGGGGGGCAGATAGGGAGCAGTTCTTC.

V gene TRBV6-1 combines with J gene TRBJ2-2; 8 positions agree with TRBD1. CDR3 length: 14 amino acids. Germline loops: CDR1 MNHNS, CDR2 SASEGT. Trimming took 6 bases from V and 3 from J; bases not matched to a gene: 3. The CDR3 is CASSRGRHTGELFF. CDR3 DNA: TGTGCCAGCAGCAGGGGGCGGCACACCGGGGAGCTGTTTTTT.

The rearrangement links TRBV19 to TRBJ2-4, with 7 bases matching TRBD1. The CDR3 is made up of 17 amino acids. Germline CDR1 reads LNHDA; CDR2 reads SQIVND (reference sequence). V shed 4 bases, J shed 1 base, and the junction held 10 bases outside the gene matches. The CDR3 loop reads CASSNPNRQGAKNIQYF. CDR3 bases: TGTGCCAGTAGTAACCCCAATAGACAGGGTGCCAAAAACATTCAGTACTTC.

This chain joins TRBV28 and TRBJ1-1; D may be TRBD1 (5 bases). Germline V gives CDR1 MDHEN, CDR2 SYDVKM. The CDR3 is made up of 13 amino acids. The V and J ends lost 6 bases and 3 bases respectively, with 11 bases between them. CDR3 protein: CASRPIRDTEAFF. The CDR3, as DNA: TGTGCCAGCAGACCTATCAGGGACACTGAAGCTTTCTTT.

CDR3: CASSYGGVQPQHF. The CDR3 nucleotides read TGTGCCAGCAGTTACGGGGGTGTCCAGCCCCAGCATTTT. The V call is TRBV6-6, the J call TRBJ1-5; D perhaps matches TRBD1 (5 bases). The germline V gene encodes CDR1 MNHNY and CDR2 SVGAGI (reference sequence). CDR3 length: 13 amino acids. V was pared by 2 bases and J by 7 bases, with 9 bases between.

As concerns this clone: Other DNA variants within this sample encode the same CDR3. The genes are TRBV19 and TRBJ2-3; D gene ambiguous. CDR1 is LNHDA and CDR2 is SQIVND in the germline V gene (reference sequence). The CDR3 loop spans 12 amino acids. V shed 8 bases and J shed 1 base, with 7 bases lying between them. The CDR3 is CASAPGTDTQYF. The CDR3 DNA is TGTGCCAGTGCCCCTGGCACAGATACGCAGTATTTT.

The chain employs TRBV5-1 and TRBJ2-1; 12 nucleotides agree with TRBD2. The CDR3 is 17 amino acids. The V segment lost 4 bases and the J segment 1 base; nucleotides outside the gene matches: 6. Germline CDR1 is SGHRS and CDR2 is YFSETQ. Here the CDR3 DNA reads TGCGCCAGCAGCCCCACTAGCGGGGGGTGGTCCTACAATGAGCAGTTCTTC. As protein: CASSPTSGGWSYNEQFF.

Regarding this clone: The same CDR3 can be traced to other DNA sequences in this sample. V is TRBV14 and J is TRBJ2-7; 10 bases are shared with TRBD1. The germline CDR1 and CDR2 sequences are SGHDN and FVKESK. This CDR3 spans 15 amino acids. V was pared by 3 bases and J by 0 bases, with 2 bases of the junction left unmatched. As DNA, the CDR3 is TGTGCCAGCAGCCAGACAGGGGGCGGCTCCTACGAGCAGTACTTC. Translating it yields CASSQTGGGSYEQYF.

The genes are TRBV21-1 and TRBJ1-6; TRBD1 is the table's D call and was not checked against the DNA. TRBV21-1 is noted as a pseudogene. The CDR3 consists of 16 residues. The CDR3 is CASSKGISRTNSPLHF. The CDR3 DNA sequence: TGTGCCAGCAGCAAAGGGATTTCACGGACAAATTCACCCCTCCACTTT.

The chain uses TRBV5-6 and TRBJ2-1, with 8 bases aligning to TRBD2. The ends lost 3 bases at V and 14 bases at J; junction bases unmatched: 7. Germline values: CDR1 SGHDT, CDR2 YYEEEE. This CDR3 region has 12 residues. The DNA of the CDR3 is TGTGCCAGCAGCTACGGGGGGGAGTCGGAGTTCTTC. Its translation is CASSYGGESEFF.

CDR3 loop: CSARGEGAAFF. DNA of the CDR3: TGCAGTGCTAGAGGAGAGGGCGCAGCTTTCTTT. V and J are TRBV20-1 and TRBJ1-1; D call uncertain. CDR1 DFQATT and CDR2 SNEGSKA come from the germline V gene (reference sequence). CDR3 length: 11 residues. Trimming shortened V by 1 base and J by 10 bases, and 10 bases separated the two germline ends.

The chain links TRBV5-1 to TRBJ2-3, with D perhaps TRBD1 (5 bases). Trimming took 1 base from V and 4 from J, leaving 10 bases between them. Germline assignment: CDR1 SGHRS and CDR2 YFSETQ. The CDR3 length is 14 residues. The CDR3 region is CASSLLQEADTQYF. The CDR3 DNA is TGCGCCAGCAGCTTGTTACAGGAAGCAGATACGCAGTATTTT.

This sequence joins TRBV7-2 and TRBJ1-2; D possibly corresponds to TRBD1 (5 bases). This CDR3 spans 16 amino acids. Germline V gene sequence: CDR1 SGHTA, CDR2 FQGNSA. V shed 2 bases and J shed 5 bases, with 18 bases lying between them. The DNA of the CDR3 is TGTGCCAGCAGCTTAATCGGGATTAGAGAGGGGTATGGCTACACCTTC. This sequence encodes CASSLIGIREGYGYTF.

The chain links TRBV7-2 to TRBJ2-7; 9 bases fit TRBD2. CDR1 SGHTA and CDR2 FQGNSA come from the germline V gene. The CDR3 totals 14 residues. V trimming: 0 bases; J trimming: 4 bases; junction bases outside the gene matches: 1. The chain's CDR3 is CASSLALAGYEQYF. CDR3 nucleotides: TGTGCCAGCAGCTTAGCCCTAGCGGGGTACGAGCAGTACTTC.

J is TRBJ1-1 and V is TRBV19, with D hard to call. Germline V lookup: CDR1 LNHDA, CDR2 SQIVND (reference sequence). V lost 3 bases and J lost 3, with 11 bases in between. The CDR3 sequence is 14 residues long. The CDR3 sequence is CASSIGSLDTEAFF. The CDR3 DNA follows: TGTGCCAGTAGTATTGGTTCCTTAGACACTGAAGCTTTCTTT. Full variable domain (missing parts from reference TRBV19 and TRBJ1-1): DGGITQSPKYLFRKEGQNVTLSCEQNLNHDAMYWYRQDPGQGLRLIYYSQIVNDFQKGDIAEGYSVSREKKESFPLTVTSAQKNPTAFYLCASSIGSLDTEAFFGQGTRLTVV.

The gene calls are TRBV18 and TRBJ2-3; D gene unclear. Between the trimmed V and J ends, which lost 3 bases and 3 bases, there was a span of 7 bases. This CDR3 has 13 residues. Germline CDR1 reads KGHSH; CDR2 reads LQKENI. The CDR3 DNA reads TGTGCCAGCTCACCTCTTTTAACAGATACGCAGTATTTT. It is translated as CASSPLLTDTQYF.

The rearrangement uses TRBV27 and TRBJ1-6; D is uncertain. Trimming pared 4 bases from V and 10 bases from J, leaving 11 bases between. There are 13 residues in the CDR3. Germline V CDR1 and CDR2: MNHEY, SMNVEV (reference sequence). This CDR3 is CASSSKSYSPLHF. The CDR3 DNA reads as TGTGCCAGCAGTTCAAAGTCCTACTCACCCCTCCACTTT.

The CDR3 DNA reads TGCAGTGCTAGGTACAATGAGCAGTTCTTC. It yields the protein CSARYNEQFF. This chain links TRBV20-1 with TRBJ2-1, with no clear D. The germline CDR1 and CDR2 sequences are DFQATT and SNEGSKA (reference sequence). This CDR3 region has 10 residues. Trimming took 3 bases from V and 4 from J, leaving 1 base between them.

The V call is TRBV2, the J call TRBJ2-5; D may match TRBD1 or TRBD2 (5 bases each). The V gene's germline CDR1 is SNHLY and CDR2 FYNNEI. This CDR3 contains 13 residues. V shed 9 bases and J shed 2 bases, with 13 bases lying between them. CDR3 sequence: CARKRDRQETQYF. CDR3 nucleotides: TGTGCCAGGAAACGGGACCGTCAAGAGACCCAGTACTTC.

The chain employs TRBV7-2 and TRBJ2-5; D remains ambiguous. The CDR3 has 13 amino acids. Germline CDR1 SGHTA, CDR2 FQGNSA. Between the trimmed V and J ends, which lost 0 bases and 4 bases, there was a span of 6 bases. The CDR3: CASSLAWGETQYF. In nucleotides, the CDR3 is TGTGCCAGCAGCTTAGCGTGGGGAGAGACCCAGTACTTC.

CDR3 in amino acids: CASSLADRGVGYEQYF. The CDR3 nucleotides read TGCGCCAGCAGCTTGGCCGACAGGGGAGTCGGGTACGAGCAGTACTTC. The V and J genes are TRBV5-1 and TRBJ2-7; 8 bases are a match to TRBD1. The CDR3 is made up of 16 amino acids. Per germline, CDR1 SGHRS and CDR2 YFSETQ. Trimming cost V 0 bases and J 4 bases; bases outside gene matches: 9. Complete variable domain (other parts from reference TRBV5-1 and TRBJ2-7): KAGVTQTPRYLIKTRGQQVTLSCSPISGHRSVSWYQQTPGQGLQFLFEYFSETQRNKGNFPGRFSGRQFSNSRSEMNVSTLELGDSALYLCASSLADRGVGYEQYFGPGTRLTVT.

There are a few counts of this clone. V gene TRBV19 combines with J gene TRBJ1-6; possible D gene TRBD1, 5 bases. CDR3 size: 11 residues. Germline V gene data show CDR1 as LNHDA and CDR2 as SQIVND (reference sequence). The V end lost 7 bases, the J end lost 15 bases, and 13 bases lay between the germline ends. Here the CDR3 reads CASTPGRGLHF. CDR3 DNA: TGTGCCAGTACCCCGGGACGTGGCCTCCACTTT.

The CDR3 sequence is CASSLASGGNTGELFF. CDR3 nucleotides: TGCGCCAGCAGCTTGGCGAGCGGGGGTAACACCGGGGAGCTGTTTTTT. The chain recombines TRBV5-1 with TRBJ2-2; 8 bases are a match to TRBD2. Unmatched junction bases numbered 3, after V lost 0 bases and J lost 2 bases. From germline, CDR1 is SGHRS and CDR2 YFSETQ. The CDR3 covers 16 residues.

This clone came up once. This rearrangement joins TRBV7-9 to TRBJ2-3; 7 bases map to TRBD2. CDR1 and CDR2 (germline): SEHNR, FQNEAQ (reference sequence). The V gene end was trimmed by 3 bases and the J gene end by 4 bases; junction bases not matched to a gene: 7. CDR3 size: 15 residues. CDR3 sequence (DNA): TGTGCCAGCAGCTTGGGAGGGAGGAGTTCAGATACGCAGTATTTT. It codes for CASSLGGRSSDTQYF.

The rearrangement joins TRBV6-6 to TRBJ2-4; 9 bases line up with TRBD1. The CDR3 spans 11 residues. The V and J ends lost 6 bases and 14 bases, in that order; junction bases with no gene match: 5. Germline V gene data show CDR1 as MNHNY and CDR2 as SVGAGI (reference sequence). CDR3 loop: CASRAGQGEYF. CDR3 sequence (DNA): TGTGCCAGCAGGGCGGGACAGGGCGAGTACTTC.

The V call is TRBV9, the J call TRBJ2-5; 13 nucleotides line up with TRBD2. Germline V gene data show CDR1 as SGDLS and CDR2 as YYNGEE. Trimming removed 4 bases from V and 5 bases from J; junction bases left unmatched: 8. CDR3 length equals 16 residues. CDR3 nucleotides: TGTGCCAGCAGCCCTCGACTAGCGGGAGGTTCGGAGACCCAGTACTTC. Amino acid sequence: CASSPRLAGGSETQYF.

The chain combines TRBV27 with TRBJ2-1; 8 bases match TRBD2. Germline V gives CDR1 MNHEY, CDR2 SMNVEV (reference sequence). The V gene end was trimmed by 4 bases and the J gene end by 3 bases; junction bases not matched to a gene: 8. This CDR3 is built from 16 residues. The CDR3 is CASSSLEAGDYNEQFF. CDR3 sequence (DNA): TGTGCCAGCAGTTCCTTGGAAGCGGGAGACTACAATGAGCAGTTCTTC.

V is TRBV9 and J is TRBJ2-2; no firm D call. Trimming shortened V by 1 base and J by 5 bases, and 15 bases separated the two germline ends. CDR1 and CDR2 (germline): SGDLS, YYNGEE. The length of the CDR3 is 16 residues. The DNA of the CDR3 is TGTGCCAGCAGCGTAAGGAATGAACCTCCGACCGGGGAGCTGTTTTTT. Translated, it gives CASSVRNEPPTGELFF.

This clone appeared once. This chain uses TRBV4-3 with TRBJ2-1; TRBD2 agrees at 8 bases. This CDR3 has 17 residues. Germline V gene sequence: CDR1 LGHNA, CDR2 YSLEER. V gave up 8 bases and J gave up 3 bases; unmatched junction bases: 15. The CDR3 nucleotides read TGCGCCAGCGCTCGAGCGGGAGTGGTACTTCGCTACAATGAGCAGTTCTTC. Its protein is CASARAGVVLRYNEQFF.

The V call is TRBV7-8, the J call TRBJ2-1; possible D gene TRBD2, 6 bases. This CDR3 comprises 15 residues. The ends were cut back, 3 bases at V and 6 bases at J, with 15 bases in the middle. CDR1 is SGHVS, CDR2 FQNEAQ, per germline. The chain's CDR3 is CASSLGRTPSNEQFF. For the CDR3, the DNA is TGTGCCAGCAGCTTGGGGAGGACTCCTAGCAATGAGCAGTTCTTC.